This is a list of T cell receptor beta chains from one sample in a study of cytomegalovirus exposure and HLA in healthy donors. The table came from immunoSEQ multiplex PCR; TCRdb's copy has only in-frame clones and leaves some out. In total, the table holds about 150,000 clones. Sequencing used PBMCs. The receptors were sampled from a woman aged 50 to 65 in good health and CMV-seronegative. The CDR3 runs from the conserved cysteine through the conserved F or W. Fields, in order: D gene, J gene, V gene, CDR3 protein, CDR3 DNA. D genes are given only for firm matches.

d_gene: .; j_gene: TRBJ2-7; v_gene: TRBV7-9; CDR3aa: CASSPRVSAGPGEQYF; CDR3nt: TGTGCCAGCAGCCCCCGCGTGAGCGCGGGACCTGGCGAGCAGTACTTC
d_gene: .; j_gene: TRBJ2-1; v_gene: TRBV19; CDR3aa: CASSIRESVRHEQFF; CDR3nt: TGTGCCAGTAGTATTAGAGAAAGCGTTCGGCATGAGCAGTTCTTC
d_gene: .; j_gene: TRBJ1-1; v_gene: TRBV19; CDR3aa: CASSKAGDTEAFF; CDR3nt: TGTGCCAGTAGTAAAGCCGGGGACACTGAAGCTTTCTTT
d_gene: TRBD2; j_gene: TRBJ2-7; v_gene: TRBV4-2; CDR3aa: CASSQGGAYEQYF; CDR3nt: TGTGCCAGCAGCCAGGGGGGGGCCTACGAGCAGTACTTC
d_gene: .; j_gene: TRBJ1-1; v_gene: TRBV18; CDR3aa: CASSPDTPNTEAFF; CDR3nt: TGTGCCAGCTCACCAGACACTCCGAACACTGAAGCTTTCTTT
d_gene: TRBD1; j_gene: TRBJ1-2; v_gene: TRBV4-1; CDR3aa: CASSQSRSLGQGNGYTF; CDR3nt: TGCGCCAGCAGCCAAAGTCGTAGCCTCGGACAGGGGAATGGCTACACCTTC
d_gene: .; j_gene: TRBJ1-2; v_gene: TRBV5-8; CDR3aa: CASSLVQGYGYTF; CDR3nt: TGTGCCAGCAGCTTGGTTCAGGGTTATGGCTACACCTTC
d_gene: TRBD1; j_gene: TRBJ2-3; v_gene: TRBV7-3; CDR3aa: CASSSLPGQGAAADTQYF; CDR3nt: TGTGCCAGCAGCTCTCTCCCGGGACAGGGGGCGGCAGCAGATACGCAGTATTTT
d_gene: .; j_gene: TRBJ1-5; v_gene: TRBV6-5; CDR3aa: CASSYRQFNQPQHF; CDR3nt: TGTGCCAGCAGTTACCGACAGTTCAATCAGCCCCAGCATTTT
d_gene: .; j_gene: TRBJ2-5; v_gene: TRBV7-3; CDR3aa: CASSFTVQETQYF; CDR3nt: TGTGCCAGCAGCTTCACAGTACAAGAGACCCAGTACTTC
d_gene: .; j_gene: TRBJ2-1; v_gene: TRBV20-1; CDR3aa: CSAEDRDEQFF; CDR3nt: TGCAGTGCTGAGGACAGAGACGAGCAGTTCTTC
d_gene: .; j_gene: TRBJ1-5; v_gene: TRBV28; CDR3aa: CASSLLGGEQPQHF; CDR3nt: TGTGCCAGCAGTTTATTAGGAGGGGAGCAGCCCCAGCATTTT
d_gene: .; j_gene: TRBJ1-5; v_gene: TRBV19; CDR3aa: CASSGGQPQHF; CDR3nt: TGTGCCAGTAGCGGTGGTCAGCCCCAGCATTTT
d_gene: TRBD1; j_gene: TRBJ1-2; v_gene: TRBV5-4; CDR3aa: CASSLQGVYGYTF; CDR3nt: TGTGCCAGCAGCCTACAGGGGGTCTATGGCTACACCTTC
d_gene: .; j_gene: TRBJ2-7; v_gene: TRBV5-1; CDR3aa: CASSPAGSGSYEQYF; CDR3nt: TGCGCCAGCAGCCCCGCGGGGAGCGGGTCCTACGAGCAGTACTTC
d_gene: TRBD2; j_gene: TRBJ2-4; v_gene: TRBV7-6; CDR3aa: CASSPGLAGRWDIQYF; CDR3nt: TGTGCCAGCAGCCCGGGACTAGCGGGCCGATGGGACATTCAGTACTTC
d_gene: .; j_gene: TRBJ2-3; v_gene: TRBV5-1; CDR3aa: CASELTTNTDTQYF; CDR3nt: TGCGCCAGTGAATTAACAACTAACACAGATACGCAGTATTTT
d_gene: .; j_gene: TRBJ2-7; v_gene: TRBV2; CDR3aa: CASSAAGGYEQYF; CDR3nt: TGTGCCAGCAGTGCGGCAGGTGGATACGAGCAGTACTTC
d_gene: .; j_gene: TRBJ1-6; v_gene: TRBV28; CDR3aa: CASSKELEVSPLHF; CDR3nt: TGTGCCAGCAGTAAAGAGCTCGAGGTCTCACCCCTCCACTTT
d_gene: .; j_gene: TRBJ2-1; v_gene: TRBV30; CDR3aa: CAWKGWNYNEQFF; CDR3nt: TGTGCCTGGAAGGGGTGGAACTACAATGAGCAGTTCTTC
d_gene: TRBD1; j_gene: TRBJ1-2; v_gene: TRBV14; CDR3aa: CASSQDAVPQGEYGYTF; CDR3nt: TGTGCCAGCAGCCAAGACGCCGTGCCTCAGGGGGAGTATGGCTACACCTTC
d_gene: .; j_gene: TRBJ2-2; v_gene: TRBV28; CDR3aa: CASSLSSYTGELFF; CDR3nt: TGTGCCAGCAGTTTATCAAGCTACACCGGGGAGCTGTTTTTT
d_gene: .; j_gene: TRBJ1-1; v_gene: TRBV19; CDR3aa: CASSWGGGSTEAFF; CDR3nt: TGTGCCAGTAGTTGGGGGGGCGGGAGCACTGAAGCTTTCTTT
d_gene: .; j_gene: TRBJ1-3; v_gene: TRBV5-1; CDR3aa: CASSLNGDSGNTIYF; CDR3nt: TGCGCCAGCAGCTTGAACGGAGACTCTGGAAACACCATATATTTT
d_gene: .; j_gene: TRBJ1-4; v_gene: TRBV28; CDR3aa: CASSPLKTGINEKLFF; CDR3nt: TGTGCCAGCAGTCCCCTAAAGACAGGAATTAATGAAAAACTGTTTTTT